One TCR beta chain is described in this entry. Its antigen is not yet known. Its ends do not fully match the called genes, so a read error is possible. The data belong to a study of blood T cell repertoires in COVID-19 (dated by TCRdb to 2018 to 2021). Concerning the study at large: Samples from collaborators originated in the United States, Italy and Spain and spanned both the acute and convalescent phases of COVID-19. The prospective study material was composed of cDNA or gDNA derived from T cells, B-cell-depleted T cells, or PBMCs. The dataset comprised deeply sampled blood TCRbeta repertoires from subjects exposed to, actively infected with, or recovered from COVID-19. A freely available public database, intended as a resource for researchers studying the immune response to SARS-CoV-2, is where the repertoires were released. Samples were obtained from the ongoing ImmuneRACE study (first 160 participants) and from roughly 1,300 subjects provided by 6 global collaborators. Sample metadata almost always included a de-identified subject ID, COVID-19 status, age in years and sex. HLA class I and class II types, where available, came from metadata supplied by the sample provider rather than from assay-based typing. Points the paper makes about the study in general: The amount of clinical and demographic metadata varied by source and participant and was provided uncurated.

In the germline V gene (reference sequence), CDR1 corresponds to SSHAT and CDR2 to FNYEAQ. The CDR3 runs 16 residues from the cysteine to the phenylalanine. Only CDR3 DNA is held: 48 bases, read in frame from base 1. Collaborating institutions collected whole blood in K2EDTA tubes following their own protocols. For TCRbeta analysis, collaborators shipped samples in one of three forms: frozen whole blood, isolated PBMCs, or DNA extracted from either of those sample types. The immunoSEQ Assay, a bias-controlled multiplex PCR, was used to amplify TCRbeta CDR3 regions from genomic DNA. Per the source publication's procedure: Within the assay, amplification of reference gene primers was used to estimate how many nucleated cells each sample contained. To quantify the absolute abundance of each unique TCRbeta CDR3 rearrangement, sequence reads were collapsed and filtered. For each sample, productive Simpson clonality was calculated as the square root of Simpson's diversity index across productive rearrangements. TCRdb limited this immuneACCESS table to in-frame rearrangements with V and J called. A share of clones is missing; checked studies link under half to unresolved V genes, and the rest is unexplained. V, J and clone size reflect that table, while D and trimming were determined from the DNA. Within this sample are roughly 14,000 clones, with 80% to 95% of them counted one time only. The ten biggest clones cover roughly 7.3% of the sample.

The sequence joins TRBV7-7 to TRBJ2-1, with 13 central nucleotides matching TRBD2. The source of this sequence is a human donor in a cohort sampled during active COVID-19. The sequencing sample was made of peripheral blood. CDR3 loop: CASSSGLAGAGNEQFF. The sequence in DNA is TGTGCTAGCAGCTCCGGACTAGCGGGAGCGGGCAATGAGCAGTTCTTC.